The clone carrying this TCR beta chain was found a few times. TCRdb re-called the PCR reads with MiXCR, one entry per CDR3 protein. The sample has roughly 630,000 distinct CDR3 sequences, 25% seen once. V gave up 5 bases and J gave up 11 bases; unmatched junction bases: 10. CDR1 is MNHEY, CDR2 SMNVEV, per germline (reference sequence). This CDR3 is built from 14 residues. The data originate from a study of molecular identifiers for immune sequencing clone quantification. The rearrangement links TRBV27 to TRBJ2-7, with 12 bases matching TRBD1. Material: naive CD8+ T cells from blood, with Jurkat cell RNA spiked in. This sample's subset: FACS-sorted CD8+CD4-CCR7+CD45RA+ naive T cells. This receptor was obtained from a human donor in good health. Some libraries in this study had Jurkat cell RNA spiked in. The chain's CDR3 is CASSKLGQGANKYF. CDR3 in DNA: TGTGCCAGCAGTAAGCTGGGACAGGGGGCGAATAAGTACTTC.